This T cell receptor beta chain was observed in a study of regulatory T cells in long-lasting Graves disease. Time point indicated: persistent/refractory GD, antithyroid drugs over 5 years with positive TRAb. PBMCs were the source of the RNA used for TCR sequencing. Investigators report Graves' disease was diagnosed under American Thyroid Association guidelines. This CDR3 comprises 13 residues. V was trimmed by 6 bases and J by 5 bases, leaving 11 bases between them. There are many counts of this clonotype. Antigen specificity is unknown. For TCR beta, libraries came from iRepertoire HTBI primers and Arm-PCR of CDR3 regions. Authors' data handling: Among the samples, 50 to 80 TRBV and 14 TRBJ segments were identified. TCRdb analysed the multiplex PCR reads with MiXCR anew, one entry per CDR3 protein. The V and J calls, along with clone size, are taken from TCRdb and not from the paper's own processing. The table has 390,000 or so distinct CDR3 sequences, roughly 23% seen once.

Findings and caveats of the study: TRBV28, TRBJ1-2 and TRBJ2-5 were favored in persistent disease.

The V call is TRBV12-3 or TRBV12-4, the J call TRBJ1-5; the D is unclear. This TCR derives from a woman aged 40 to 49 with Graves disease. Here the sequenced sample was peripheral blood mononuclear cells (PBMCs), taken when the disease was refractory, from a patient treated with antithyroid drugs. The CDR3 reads CASRRAGDQPQHF. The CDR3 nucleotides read TGTGCCAGCAGGAGGGCAGGCGATCAGCCCCAGCATTTT.